This TCR beta chain was observed in a study of T cell changes during pregnancy in multiple sclerosis. Using immunoSEQ multiplex PCR, the repertoire was profiled, and TCRdb retains in-frame clones only, with some absent. Among some 52,000 clones, around 94% were seen once, and the ten largest hold about 0.25%. Trimming took 3 bases from V and 7 from J; bases not matched to a gene: 7. CDR3 size: 15 residues. Germline CDR1 reads MDHEN; CDR2 reads SYDVKM. V is TRBV28 and J is TRBJ2-1; 9 nucleotides agree with TRBD1. The specimen was CD4+ T cells from peripheral blood mononuclear cells, collected in the third trimester of pregnancy. The sequence was obtained from a female donor with multiple sclerosis, enrolled in a pregnancy study. The CDR3 sequence is CASSFLRQGGNEQFF. The CDR3 DNA reads TGTGCCAGCAGTTTTCTGAGACAGGGGGGGAATGAGCAGTTCTTC.